Following are 19 T cell receptor beta chains from one sample sequenced in a study of OX40 agonist ivuxolimab in advanced cancers. Here immunoSEQ multiplex PCR was the method, and the copy in TCRdb shows in-frame clones only, minus some. The sample lists tens of thousands of clones, just over 85% seen once, with 0.76% in the top ten. This specimen consisted of CD4+ or CD8+ T cells sorted from blood, obtained in a trial of the OX40 agonist ivuxolimab. The receptors come from an adult with an advanced solid tumor such as melanoma, head and neck, liver or kidney cancer.

This rearrangement joins TRBV10-1 to TRBJ2-7, with D possibly being TRBD2 (5 bases). The CDR3 has 11 amino acids. CDR1 is WNHNN, CDR2 SYGVQD, per germline (reference sequence). Between the trimmed V and J ends, which lost 9 bases and 5 bases, there was a span of 11 bases. The CDR3 DNA reads as TGCGCCAGTCCCCGAGGGCACGAGCAGTACTTC. This codes for CASPRGHEQYF.

This rearrangement joins TRBV19 to TRBJ1-1; tentative D call: TRBD1 (6 bases). Trimming removed 8 bases at V and 0 bases at J, with 13 bases between. Per germline, CDR1 LNHDA and CDR2 SQIVND (reference sequence). The CDR3 contains 14 residues. The CDR3 nucleotides read TGTGCCAGTTTTAATGACAGGATGAACACTGAAGCTTTCTTT. It codes for CASFNDRMNTEAFF.

The chain recombines TRBV2 with TRBJ2-5; D remains ambiguous. V dropped 5 bases and J dropped 2 bases, with 9 bases sitting between them. The CDR3 is made up of 13 amino acids. Germline CDR1 reads SNHLY; CDR2 reads FYNNEI. CDR3 bases: TGTGCCAGCAGTCTTCTAGGGCAAGAGACCCAGTACTTC. Encoded protein: CASSLLGQETQYF. Full variable domain (missing parts from reference TRBV2 and TRBJ2-5): EPEVTQTPSHQVTQMGQEVILRCVPISNHLYFYWYRQILGQKVEFLVSFYNNEISEKSEIFDDQFSVERPDGSNFTLKIRSTKLEDSAMYFCASSLLGQETQYFGPGTRLLVL.

The chain joins TRBV9 to TRBJ1-4; D unclear. Germline loops: CDR1 SGDLS, CDR2 YYNGEE. Trimming removed 0 bases at V and 8 bases at J, with 8 bases between. There are 13 residues in the CDR3. DNA for the CDR3: TGTGCCAGCAGCGTAGGACAATCAGAAAAACTGTTTTTT. Amino acid sequence: CASSVGQSEKLFF.

V gene TRBV28 combines with J gene TRBJ2-2; 10 nucleotides agree with TRBD2. The CDR3 covers 13 residues. V shed 8 bases, J shed 8 bases, and the junction held 5 bases outside the gene matches. Germline lookup yields CDR1 MDHEN and CDR2 SYDVKM. CDR3 nucleotide sequence: TGTGCCAGCTGGCTAGCGGGGGCGGGGGAGCTGTTTTTT. Residues: CASWLAGAGELFF. Variable domain in full (rest from reference TRBV28 and TRBJ2-2): DVKVTQSSRYLVKRTGEKVFLECVQDMDHENMFWYRQDPGLGLRLIYFSYDVKMKEKGDIPEGYSVSREKKERFSLILESASTNQTSMYLCASWLAGAGELFFGEGSRLTVL.

The chain couples TRBV28 to TRBJ2-5; tentative D call: TRBD2 (6 bases). The CDR3 consists of 16 residues. Germline loops: CDR1 MDHEN, CDR2 SYDVKM. Trimming took off 2 bases at V and 5 bases at J, with 18 bases between the two ends. The CDR3: CASSLSTVSSGETQYF. For the CDR3, the DNA is TGTGCCAGCAGTTTAAGCACCGTCTCGAGCGGGGAGACCCAGTACTTC.

V usage is TRBV29-1 and J usage is TRBJ2-5; 9 bases match TRBD1. J lost 5 bases, V lost 7 bases, and 5 bases had no gene match. This CDR3 spans 12 amino acids. Germline V lookup: CDR1 SQVTM, CDR2 ANQGSEA. CDR3 bases: TGCAGCGCTAAGGACAGGGGTGAGACCCAGTACTTC. Translating it yields CSAKDRGETQYF.

This chain links TRBV7-8 with TRBJ1-1; no clear D. This CDR3 is 13 amino acids long. V lost 5 bases, J lost 5 bases, and 12 bases lay in between. CDR1 SGHVS and CDR2 FQNEAQ come from the germline V gene. CDR3 region: CASSRTRGTEAFF. CDR3 sequence (DNA): TGTGCCAGCAGCCGGACGCGGGGAACTGAAGCTTTCTTT.

This clone was seen just once. This chain links TRBV11-2 with TRBJ2-7, with 10 nucleotides matching TRBD2. This CDR3 is built from 15 residues. Germline CDR1 and CDR2: SGHAT and FQNNGV. V dropped 0 bases and J dropped 9; count of bases not matched to a gene: 8. The CDR3 here is CASSLDSTSGWWQYF. The CDR3 DNA reads as TGTGCCAGCAGCTTAGATTCGACTAGCGGGTGGTGGCAGTACTTC.

The chain combines TRBV25-1 with TRBJ2-3; a possible D gene is TRBD2 (6 bases). The CDR3 is 11 residues long. The germline gives CDR1 MGHDK, CDR2 SYGVNS. The V and J ends lost 6 bases and 5 bases respectively, with 6 bases between them. The CDR3 nucleotides are TGTGCCAGCAGGGGAGGAGATACGCAGTATTTT. Amino acid sequence: CASRGGDTQYF.

The count of this clone is one. The gene calls are TRBV6-5 and TRBJ2-3; possibly TRBD1 for D (6 bases). Germline CDR1 and CDR2: MNHEY and SVGAGI. Trimming left V 5 bases short and J 4 bases short, with 10 bases between. The CDR3 covers 13 residues. CDR3 loop: CASSTPGADTQYF. The CDR3 region has the DNA TGTGCCAGCAGTACGCCAGGGGCAGATACGCAGTATTTT.

Only one count was recorded for this clone. The rearrangement joins TRBV19 to TRBJ2-5; 8 nucleotides match TRBD1. This CDR3 has 14 amino acids. J gave up 1 base and V 9 bases, and 7 bases lay outside the gene matches. Germline CDR1 is LNHDA and CDR2 is SQIVND (reference sequence). CDR3 sequence reads: CASRTGSAQETQYF. CDR3 DNA: TGTGCCAGCCGGACAGGGAGCGCCCAAGAGACCCAGTACTTC.

The CDR3 protein is CASSIQGAGATAKNIQYF. The CDR3 DNA sequence: TGTGCCAGCAGCATTCAGGGGGCGGGGGCGACGGCCAAAAACATTCAGTACTTC. The chain carries TRBV28 and TRBJ2-4, with D perhaps matching TRBD1 (8 bases). Germline CDR1 MDHEN, CDR2 SYDVKM. The ends were cut back, 6 bases at V and 1 base at J, with 22 bases in the middle. The CDR3 runs 18 residues.

The DNA of the CDR3 is TGCGCCACCGCACCGGGACTAGCAGCAGATACGCAGTATTTT. Its protein product is CATAPGLAADTQYF. V is TRBV5-1 and J is TRBJ2-3, with 9 bases lining up with TRBD2. The CDR3 runs 14 residues. Germline V CDR1 and CDR2: SGHRS, YFSETQ. With V trimmed by 9 bases and J by 4 bases, 9 bases remained unmatched. Full variable domain (rest looked up from reference TRBV5-1 and TRBJ2-3): KAGVTQTPRYLIKTRGQQVTLSCSPISGHRSVSWYQQTPGQGLQFLFEYFSETQRNKGNFPGRFSGRQFSNSRSEMNVSTLELGDSALYLCATAPGLAADTQYFGPGTRLTVL.

This clone was counted between two and nine times. The rearrangement links TRBV7-9 to TRBJ2-2, with TRBD2 identical over 14 bases. V was pared by 5 bases and J by 3 bases, with 5 bases of the junction left unmatched. CDR3 length equals 17 residues. Germline V gene sequence: CDR1 SEHNR, CDR2 FQNEAQ (reference sequence). The DNA of the CDR3 is TGTGCCAGCAGCAGGCTGGGACTAGCGGGGGACACCGGGGAGCTGTTTTTT. This sequence encodes CASSRLGLAGDTGELFF.

This chain links TRBV10-3 with TRBJ2-5, with 8 bases aligning to TRBD2. CDR1 and CDR2 from the germline V gene are ENHRY and SYGVKD. This CDR3 comprises 15 residues. Trimming removed 8 bases from V and 2 bases from J; junction bases left unmatched: 10. CDR3 coding DNA: TGTGCCATCGGGGGGACTAGTAGGGTTCAAGAGACCCAGTACTTC. This translates into CAIGGTSRVQETQYF.

The chain carries TRBV7-3 and TRBJ2-5; D is possibly TRBD2 (5 bases). The V end was cut by 5 bases, the J end by 5 bases, with 12 bases between. Germline lookup yields CDR1 SGHTA and CDR2 FQGTGA. This CDR3 spans 13 amino acids. The CDR3 region is CASSPGRGETQYF. The CDR3 region has the DNA TGTGCCAGCAGCCCAGGTCGAGGGGAGACCCAGTACTTC.

The rearrangement joins TRBV6-6 to TRBJ2-3; the D gene is possibly TRBD2 (6 bases). Germline CDR1 reads MNHNY; CDR2 reads SVGAGI (reference sequence). V lost 11 bases and J 4 bases, leaving 19 bases between the germline ends. CDR3 length equals 14 residues. Here the CDR3 reads CAGRTGEAADTQYF. The CDR3 nucleotides read TGTGCCGGCCGAACGGGAGAGGCGGCAGATACGCAGTATTTT.

This chain connects TRBV10-3 to TRBJ1-3; a weak D match, TRBD1 (6 bases). V lost 8 bases to trimming and J lost 0 bases, with 23 bases between them. The CDR3 has 18 amino acids. Per germline, CDR1 ENHRY and CDR2 SYGVKD. The CDR3: CAISIFYGGASSGNTIYF. CDR3 DNA: TGTGCCATCTCGATCTTTTATGGGGGGGCCAGCTCTGGAAACACCATATATTTT.